This TCR beta chain was obtained from a study of CD8+CD57+ T cells in acquired aplastic anemia. Study-wide context: DNA from sorted CD4+ and CD8+ cells averaged around 3.2 ug. Notes on the study in general: Patients and controls shared just under 30 CD8+ CDR3 sequences, highly expressed in patients.

Template material for TCR beta VDJ and CDR3 profiling consisted of genomic DNA. TCRdb reprocessed the reads via MiXCR and lists one record per CDR3 protein. The sample lists about 470,000 distinct CDR3 sequences, 25% to 40% seen once, with roughly 0.8% in the top ten. Per germline, CDR1 SGDLS and CDR2 YYNGEE. CDR3 length: 13 residues. Unmatched junction bases numbered 4, after V lost 6 bases and J lost 2 bases. This clonotype was picked up a small number of times. As yet, its antigen is unknown. Whoever was chosen for sequencing had shown CD8+CD57+ cell expansion by flow cytometry. The receptor was isolated from a human donor with aplastic anemia. The sequencing sample was made of sorted CD4+, CD8+, or CD8+CD57+ T cells (not recorded which) from PBMCs. The gene calls are TRBV9 and TRBJ1-1; TRBD1 agrees at 7 bases. Here the CDR3 DNA reads TGTGCCAGCAACAGACAGGGAAACACTGAAGCTTTCTTT. Protein: CASNRQGNTEAFF. The full variable domain, its missing parts supplied by reference TRBV9 and TRBJ1-1, is DSGVTQTPKHLITATGQRVTLRCSPRSGDLSVYWYQQSLDQGLQFLIQYYNGEERAKGNILERFSAQQFPDLHSELNLSSLELGDSALYFCASNRQGNTEAFFGQGTRLTVV.